The rows below give T cell receptor beta chains drawn from one sample of a study of cytomegalovirus exposure and HLA in healthy donors. Profiled with immunoSEQ multiplex PCR; TCRdb holds only in-frame clones, not every one. The sample shows 60,000 to 65,000 clones, 71% of them seen only once. Input material: PBMCs. The origin of the receptors is a man aged 45-65 years in good health and CMV-seropositive. The CDR3 runs from the conserved cysteine through the conserved F or W. The order of the fields is D gene, clone size, J gene, V gene, CDR3 protein, CDR3 DNA. A D gene is named only where the DNA matches it firmly. Clone size, where shown, is once, few, many, or a class for clones that have expanded.

D gene: TRBD1
clone size: few
J gene: TRBJ1-2
V gene: TRBV2
CDR3 protein: CASSPDRGYGYTF
CDR3 DNA: TGTGCCAGCAGTCCAGACAGGGGCTATGGCTACACCTTC

D gene: .
clone size: .
J gene: TRBJ1-5
V gene: TRBV28
CDR3 protein: CASSLRQAGRPQHF
CDR3 DNA: TGTGCCAGCAGTTTAAGACAGGCCGGTCGGCCCCAGCATTTT

D gene: .
clone size: .
J gene: TRBJ1-1
V gene: TRBV10-3
CDR3 protein: CAINHRDGGTEAFF
CDR3 DNA: TGTGCCATCAACCACAGGGACGGCGGCACTGAAGCTTTCTTT

D gene: .
clone size: .
J gene: TRBJ2-3
V gene: TRBV7-2
CDR3 protein: CASSLVGAHTDTQYF
CDR3 DNA: TGTGCCAGCAGCTTAGTGGGGGCTCACACAGATACGCAGTATTTT

D gene: TRBD1
clone size: few
J gene: TRBJ1-1
V gene: TRBV4-1
CDR3 protein: CASSSFPGTGDTEAFF
CDR3 DNA: TGCGCCAGCAGCTCATTCCCGGGGACAGGGGACACTGAAGCTTTCTTT

D gene: TRBD1
clone size: .
J gene: TRBJ1-5
V gene: TRBV30
CDR3 protein: CAWSFQGASNQPQHF
CDR3 DNA: TGTGCCTGGAGCTTCCAGGGGGCGAGCAATCAGCCCCAGCATTTT

D gene: .
clone size: .
J gene: TRBJ2-5
V gene: TRBV4-1
CDR3 protein: CASSQDGSANQETQYF
CDR3 DNA: TGCGCCAGCAGCCAAGATGGTAGCGCGAACCAAGAGACCCAGTACTTC

D gene: .
clone size: few
J gene: TRBJ2-1
V gene: TRBV4-3
CDR3 protein: CASSGSGVYNEQFF
CDR3 DNA: TGCGCCAGCAGCGGGTCCGGGGTATACAATGAGCAGTTCTTC

D gene: TRBD1
clone size: .
J gene: TRBJ2-7
V gene: TRBV6-5
CDR3 protein: CASSRDRSFYEQYF
CDR3 DNA: TGTGCCAGCAGTAGGGACAGGTCTTTCTACGAGCAGTACTTC

D gene: .
clone size: .
J gene: TRBJ1-4
V gene: TRBV5-4
CDR3 protein: CASSLARGGGGEKLFF
CDR3 DNA: TGTGCCAGCAGCTTGGCGAGAGGGGGGGGTGGCGAAAAACTGTTTTTT